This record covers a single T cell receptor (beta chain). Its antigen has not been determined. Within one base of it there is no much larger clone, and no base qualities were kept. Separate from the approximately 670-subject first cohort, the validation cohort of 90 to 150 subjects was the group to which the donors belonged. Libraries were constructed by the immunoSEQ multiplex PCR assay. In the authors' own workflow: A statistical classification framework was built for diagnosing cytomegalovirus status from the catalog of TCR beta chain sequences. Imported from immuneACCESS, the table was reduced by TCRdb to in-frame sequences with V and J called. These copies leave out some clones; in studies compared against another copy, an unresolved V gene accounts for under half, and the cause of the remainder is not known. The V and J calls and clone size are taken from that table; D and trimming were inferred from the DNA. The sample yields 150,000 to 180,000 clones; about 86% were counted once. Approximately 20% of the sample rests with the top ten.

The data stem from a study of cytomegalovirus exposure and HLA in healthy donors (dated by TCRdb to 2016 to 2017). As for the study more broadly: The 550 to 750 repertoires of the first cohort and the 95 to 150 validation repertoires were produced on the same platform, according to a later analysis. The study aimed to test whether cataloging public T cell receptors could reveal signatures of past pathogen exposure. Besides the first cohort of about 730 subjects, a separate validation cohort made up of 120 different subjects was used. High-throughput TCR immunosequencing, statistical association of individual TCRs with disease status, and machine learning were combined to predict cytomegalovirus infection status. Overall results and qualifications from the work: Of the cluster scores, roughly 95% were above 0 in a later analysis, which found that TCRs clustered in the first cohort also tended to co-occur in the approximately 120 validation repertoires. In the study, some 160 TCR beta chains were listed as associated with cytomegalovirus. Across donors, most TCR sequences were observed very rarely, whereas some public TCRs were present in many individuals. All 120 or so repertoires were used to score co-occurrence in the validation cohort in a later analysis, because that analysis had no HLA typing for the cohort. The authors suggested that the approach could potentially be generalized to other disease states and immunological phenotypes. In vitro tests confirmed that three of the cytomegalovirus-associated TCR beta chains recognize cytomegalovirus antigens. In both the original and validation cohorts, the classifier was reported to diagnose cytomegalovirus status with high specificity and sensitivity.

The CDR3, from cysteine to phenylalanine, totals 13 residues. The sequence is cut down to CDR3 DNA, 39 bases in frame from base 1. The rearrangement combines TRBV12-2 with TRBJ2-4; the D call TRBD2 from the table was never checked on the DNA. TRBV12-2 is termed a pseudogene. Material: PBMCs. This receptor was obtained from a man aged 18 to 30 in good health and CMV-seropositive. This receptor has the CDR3 CASRLLNPNIQYF. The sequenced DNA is TGTGCAAGTCGTCTTCTAAACCCAAACATTCAGTACTTC.